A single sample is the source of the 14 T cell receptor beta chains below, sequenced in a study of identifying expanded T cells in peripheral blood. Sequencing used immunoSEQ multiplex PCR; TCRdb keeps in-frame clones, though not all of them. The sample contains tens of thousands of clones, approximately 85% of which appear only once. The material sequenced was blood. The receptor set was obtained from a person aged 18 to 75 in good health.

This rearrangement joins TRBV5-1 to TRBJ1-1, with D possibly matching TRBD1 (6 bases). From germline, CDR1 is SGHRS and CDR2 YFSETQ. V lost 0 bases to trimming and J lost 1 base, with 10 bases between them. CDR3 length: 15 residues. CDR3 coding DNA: TGCGCCAGCAGCTTGGAAGGACAGAGGAACACTGAAGCTTTCTTT. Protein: CASSLEGQRNTEAFF.

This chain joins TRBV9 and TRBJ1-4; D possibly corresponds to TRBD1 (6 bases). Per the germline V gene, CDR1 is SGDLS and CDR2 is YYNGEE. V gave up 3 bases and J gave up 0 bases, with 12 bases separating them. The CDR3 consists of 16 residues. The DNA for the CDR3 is TGTGCCAGCAGCGCGCTACAGGGCTCAACTAATGAAAAACTGTTTTTT. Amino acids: CASSALQGSTNEKLFF.

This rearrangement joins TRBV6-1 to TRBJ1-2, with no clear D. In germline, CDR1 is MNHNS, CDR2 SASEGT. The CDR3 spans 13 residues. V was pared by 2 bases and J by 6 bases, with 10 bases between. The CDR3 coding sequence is TGTGCCAGCAGTGAATCCCCGACGAATGGCTACACCTTC. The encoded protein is CASSESPTNGYTF.

CDR3 DNA sequence: TGTGCCAGCTCACCCGCCCTGGGACGAGAAAACATTCAGTACTTC. It codes for CASSPALGRENIQYF. The rearrangement joins TRBV18 to TRBJ2-4; the D gene could be TRBD1 or TRBD2 (5 bases each). The V end lost 3 bases, the J end lost 5 bases, and 14 bases lay between the germline ends. The CDR3 contains 15 residues. Per the germline V gene, CDR1 is KGHSH and CDR2 is LQKENI.

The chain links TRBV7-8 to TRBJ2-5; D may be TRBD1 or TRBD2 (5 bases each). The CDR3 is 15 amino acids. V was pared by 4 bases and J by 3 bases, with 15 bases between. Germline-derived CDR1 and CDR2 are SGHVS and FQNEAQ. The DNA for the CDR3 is TGTGCCAGCAGCTCCGGGTGGCGAGGGGAAGAGACCCAGTACTTC. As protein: CASSSGWRGEETQYF.

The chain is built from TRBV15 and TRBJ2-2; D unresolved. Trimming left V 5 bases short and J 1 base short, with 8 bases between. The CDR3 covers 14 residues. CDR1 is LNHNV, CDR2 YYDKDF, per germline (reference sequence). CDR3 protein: CATSLRENTGELFF. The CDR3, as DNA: TGTGCCACCAGCCTTCGCGAGAACACCGGGGAGCTGTTTTTT.

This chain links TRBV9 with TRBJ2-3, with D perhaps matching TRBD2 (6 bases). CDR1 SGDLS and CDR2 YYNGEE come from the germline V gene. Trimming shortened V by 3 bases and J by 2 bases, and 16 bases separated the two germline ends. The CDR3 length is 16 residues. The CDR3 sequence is CASSAPPGLITDTQYF. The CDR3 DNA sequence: TGTGCCAGCAGCGCCCCCCCGGGACTTATCACAGATACGCAGTATTTT.

The CDR3 DNA follows: TGTGCCAGCAACGAGCCCCGGGGGCGAGGTACTGAAGCTTTCTTT. As protein: CASNEPRGRGTEAFF. V usage is TRBV28 and J usage is TRBJ1-1; weak D call: TRBD1 (6 bases). Trimming cost V 7 bases and J 5 bases, with 20 bases left between them. Per the germline V gene, CDR1 is MDHEN and CDR2 is SYDVKM. CDR3 size: 15 residues.

CDR3: CASSDGDPRYEQYF. CDR3 DNA sequence: TGTGCCAGCAGTGATGGGGACCCTAGGTACGAGCAGTACTTC. The chain couples TRBV2 to TRBJ2-7; D might be TRBD1 or TRBD2, each matching 5 bases. CDR1 SNHLY and CDR2 FYNNEI come from the germline V gene. The CDR3 contains 14 residues. V lost 3 bases and J lost 4, with 13 bases in between.

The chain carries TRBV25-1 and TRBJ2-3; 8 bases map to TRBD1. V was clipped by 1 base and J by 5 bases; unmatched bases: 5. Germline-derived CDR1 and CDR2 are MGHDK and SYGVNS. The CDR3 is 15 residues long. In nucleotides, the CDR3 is TGTGCCAGCAGTGAATGGGGGACAGGCCGAGATACGCAGTATTTT. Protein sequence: CASSEWGTGRDTQYF.

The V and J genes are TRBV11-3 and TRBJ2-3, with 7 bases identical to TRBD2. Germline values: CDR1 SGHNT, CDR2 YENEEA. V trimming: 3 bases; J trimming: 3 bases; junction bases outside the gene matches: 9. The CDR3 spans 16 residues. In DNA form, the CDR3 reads TGTGCCAGCAGCTTGGGAGGGAGTGTTGCTACAGATACGCAGTATTTT. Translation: CASSLGGSVATDTQYF.

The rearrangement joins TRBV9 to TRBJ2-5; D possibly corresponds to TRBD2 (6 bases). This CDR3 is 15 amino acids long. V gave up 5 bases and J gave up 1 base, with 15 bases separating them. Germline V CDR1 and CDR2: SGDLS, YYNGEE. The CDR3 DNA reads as TGTGCCAGCAGTACAGTGGGGGGACTCCAAGAGACCCAGTACTTC. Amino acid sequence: CASSTVGGLQETQYF.

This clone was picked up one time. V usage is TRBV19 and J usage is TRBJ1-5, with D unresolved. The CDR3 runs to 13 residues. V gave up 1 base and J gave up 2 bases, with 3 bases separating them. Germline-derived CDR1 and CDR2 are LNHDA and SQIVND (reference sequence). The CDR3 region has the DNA TGTGCCAGTAGTATAGGTGGCAATCAGCCCCAGCATTTT. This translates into CASSIGGNQPQHF.

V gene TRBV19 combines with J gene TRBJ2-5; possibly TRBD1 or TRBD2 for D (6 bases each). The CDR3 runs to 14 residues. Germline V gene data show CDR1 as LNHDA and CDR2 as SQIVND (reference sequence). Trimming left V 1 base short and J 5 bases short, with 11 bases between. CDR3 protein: CASSIGGAVETQYF. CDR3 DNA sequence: TGTGCCAGTAGTATAGGGGGGGCAGTCGAGACCCAGTACTTC.